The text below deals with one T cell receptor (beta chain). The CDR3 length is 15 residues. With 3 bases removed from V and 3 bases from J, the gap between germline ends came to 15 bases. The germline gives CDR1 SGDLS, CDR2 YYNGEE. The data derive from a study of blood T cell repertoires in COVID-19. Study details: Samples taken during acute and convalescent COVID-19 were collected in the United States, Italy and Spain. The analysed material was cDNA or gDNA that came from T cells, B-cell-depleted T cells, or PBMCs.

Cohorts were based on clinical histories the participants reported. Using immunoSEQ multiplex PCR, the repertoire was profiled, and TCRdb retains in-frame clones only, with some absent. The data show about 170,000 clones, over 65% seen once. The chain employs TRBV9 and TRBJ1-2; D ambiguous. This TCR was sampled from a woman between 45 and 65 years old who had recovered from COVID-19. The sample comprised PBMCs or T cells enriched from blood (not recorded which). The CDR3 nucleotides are TGTGCCAGCAGCGCCGAGGCCGGTACCTACTATGGCTACACCTTC. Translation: CASSAEAGTYYGYTF.